The rows below give T cell receptor beta chains drawn from one sample of a study of blood T cells in healthy people across ages. TCRdb re-called the 5' RACE reads through MiXCR, storing one row per CDR3 protein. The table records more than 900,000 distinct CDR3 sequences, approximately 25% of them present only once. These sequences were also reported in another study, on T cells of mothers and their children.

The sequencing input was blood. All receptors come from a girl aged 2-10 years in good health. CDR3s include the opening cysteine and the closing phenylalanine or tryptophan. The D gene is left open where the match is weak. Rows may omit the clone size; those that give it use once, few, many or a size class.

clone size: few
D gene: TRBD1
V gene: TRBV11-2
J gene: TRBJ1-2
CDR3 DNA: TGTGCCAGCAGCTCGAACTCCGGGACAGGGTATGGCTACACCTTC
CDR3 protein: CASSSNSGTGYGYTF

clone size: -
D gene: -
V gene: TRBV12-3/TRBV12-4
J gene: TRBJ1-2
CDR3 DNA: TGTGCCAGCAGACAAAACTCAGGAAATTATGGCTACACCTTC
CDR3 protein: CASRQNSGNYGYTF

clone size: -
D gene: TRBD2
V gene: TRBV27
J gene: TRBJ2-7
CDR3 DNA: TGTGCCAGCATATCAGGACTAGGCGACGAGCAGTACTTC
CDR3 protein: CASISGLGDEQYF

clone size: -
D gene: -
V gene: TRBV4-3
J gene: TRBJ2-7
CDR3 DNA: TGCGCCAGCAGTCGACAGAACTCCTACGAGCAGTACTTC
CDR3 protein: CASSRQNSYEQYF

clone size: -
D gene: TRBD1
V gene: TRBV13
J gene: TRBJ2-1
CDR3 DNA: TGTGCCAGCAGCTCTAACGGTGGACAGGGGCGCAATGAGCAGTTCTTC
CDR3 protein: CASSSNGGQGRNEQFF

clone size: few
D gene: -
V gene: TRBV29-1
J gene: TRBJ2-5
CDR3 DNA: TGCAGCGTTGAACCCCTACAGGGGGGGCTTTTGGAGGAGACCCAGTACTTC
CDR3 protein: CSVEPLQGGLLEETQYF

clone size: few
D gene: TRBD2
V gene: TRBV4-3
J gene: TRBJ2-3
CDR3 DNA: TGCGCCAGCAGCCAGGCGGCAAGCGGGGGAATAGATACGCAGTATTTT
CDR3 protein: CASSQAASGGIDTQYF

clone size: once
D gene: -
V gene: TRBV5-5
J gene: TRBJ2-7
CDR3 DNA: TGTGCCAGCAGCTTGGAGGAGGTCTACGAGCAGTACTTC
CDR3 protein: CASSLEEVYEQYF

clone size: -
D gene: TRBD1
V gene: TRBV6-5
J gene: TRBJ2-7
CDR3 DNA: TGTGCCAGCAGTGACAGGGTCTACGAGCAGTACTTC
CDR3 protein: CASSDRVYEQYF

clone size: -
D gene: TRBD2
V gene: TRBV9
J gene: TRBJ2-1
CDR3 DNA: TGTGCCAGCAGCGTAGCTACCCCGGCTAGCGGGAGCCATGAGCAGTTCTTC
CDR3 protein: CASSVATPASGSHEQFF

clone size: -
D gene: -
V gene: TRBV12-3/TRBV12-4
J gene: TRBJ2-7
CDR3 DNA: TGTGCCAGCAGTCCCGGGACTTCCGAATACTTC
CDR3 protein: CASSPGTSEYF

clone size: few
D gene: -
V gene: TRBV24-1
J gene: TRBJ2-5
CDR3 DNA: TGTGCCACCAGTGGTGGGGGGCGGGGAGAGACCCAGTACTTC
CDR3 protein: CATSGGGRGETQYF

clone size: -
D gene: -
V gene: TRBV5-6
J gene: TRBJ2-7
CDR3 DNA: TGTGCCAGCAGCTTGGAACAGGTTTTGTACGAGCAGTACTTC
CDR3 protein: CASSLEQVLYEQYF

clone size: -
D gene: TRBD2
V gene: TRBV5-1
J gene: TRBJ2-3
CDR3 DNA: TGCGCCAGCACCGACCGGAGACTAGCAACCACAGATACGCAGTATTTT
CDR3 protein: CASTDRRLATTDTQYF

clone size: -
D gene: -
V gene: TRBV28
J gene: TRBJ2-3
CDR3 DNA: TGTGCCAGCAGTTCCCCCATAAAAGGGGCGGCAGATACGCAGTATTTT
CDR3 protein: CASSSPIKGAADTQYF

clone size: -
D gene: -
V gene: TRBV5-6
J gene: TRBJ1-2
CDR3 DNA: TGTGCCAGCAGACAACCCTCCTATGGCTACACCTTC
CDR3 protein: CASRQPSYGYTF

clone size: few
D gene: -
V gene: TRBV6-6
J gene: TRBJ1-1
CDR3 DNA: TGTGCCAGCAGTTACTCCCAGGATGAAGCTTTCTTT
CDR3 protein: CASSYSQDEAFF

clone size: few
D gene: -
V gene: TRBV2
J gene: TRBJ1-3
CDR3 DNA: TGTGCCGGCAGTACAGGTTTCTCTGGAAACACCATATATTTT
CDR3 protein: CAGSTGFSGNTIYF

clone size: many
D gene: TRBD1
V gene: TRBV20-1
J gene: TRBJ1-4
CDR3 DNA: TGCAGCGCTAGGCAGGGGGCAACTAATGAAAAACTGTTTTTT
CDR3 protein: CSARQGATNEKLFF

clone size: few
D gene: TRBD2
V gene: TRBV20-1
J gene: TRBJ2-5
CDR3 DNA: TGCAGTGTGTGGACTAGCACACAAGAGACCCAGTACTTC
CDR3 protein: CSVWTSTQETQYF

clone size: -
D gene: TRBD2
V gene: TRBV4-1
J gene: TRBJ2-1
CDR3 DNA: TGCGCCAGCAGCCTCACTAGCGGGAGAGAGGAGCAGTTCTTC
CDR3 protein: CASSLTSGREEQFF

clone size: -
D gene: -
V gene: TRBV11-2
J gene: TRBJ2-1
CDR3 DNA: TGTGCCAGCAGCTTAGATACTTCCGGGAGCCCCTACAATGAGCAGTTCTTC
CDR3 protein: CASSLDTSGSPYNEQFF

clone size: -
D gene: TRBD1
V gene: TRBV9
J gene: TRBJ2-2
CDR3 DNA: TGTGCCAGCGGTCCGACAGGGTCAGGAACCGGGGAGCTGTTTTTT
CDR3 protein: CASGPTGSGTGELFF